Sequencing of this T cell receptor (beta chain) was carried out in a study of cytomegalovirus exposure and HLA in healthy donors. Findings and limits, study-wide: Highly shared variants forming one cluster were likely a sequencing artifact. In a later analysis, a genetic analysis reported fewer productive-TCR N-insertions in an Asian-associated ancestry cluster than the cohort average.

For this clone: Its target is not known.

The study ran its PCR with 60 Vbeta and 13 Jbeta primers. Libraries were prepared by immunoSEQ multiplex PCR; TCRdb keeps only in-frame clonotypes and omits some of them. The sample has 90,000 to 130,000 clones; 75% to 90% are singletons. With V trimmed by 5 bases and J by 6 bases, 11 bases remained unmatched. The CDR3 is 16 residues long. Germline CDR1 and CDR2: SGHTA and FQGNSA. The source of this sequence is a man between 40 and 49 years old in good health and CMV-seronegative. Specimen: PBMCs. The rearrangement links TRBV7-2 to TRBJ2-3, with 10 positions matching TRBD2. The CDR3 DNA follows: TGTGCCAGCAGCCATCACGAGCGGGGGGGGAAGGATACGCAGTATTTT. Residues: CASSHHERGGKDTQYF.